This T cell receptor (beta chain) was sequenced during a study of blood T cell repertoires in COVID-19. The CDR3 spans 15 residues. Participant-given clinical history determined each cohort assignment. Original methodology: Cell counts per sample came from amplifying reference gene primers. Generated by immunoSEQ multiplex PCR, the TCRdb table keeps only in-frame clones and is missing some. V and J calls and clone size are copied from that table; D and trimming were computed from the DNA. The table includes about 320,000 clones, approximately 81% detected once. The chain recombines TRBV12-2 with TRBJ1-2. TRBV12-2 is described as a pseudogene. This clonotype was obtained from a woman in her thirties who had been exposed to COVID-19. What was sequenced was PBMCs or T cells enriched from blood (not recorded which). CDR3 sequence (DNA): TGTGCAAGTCGCTTAGCGATTAGGAGATCCTATGGCTACACCTTC. It is translated as CASRLAIRRSYGYTF.